Listed below are T cell receptor beta chains from one sample, sequenced in a study of T cell repertoires in cytomegalovirus infection. In TCRdb, the reads were re-called with MiXCR into one record per CDR3 protein. The table shows about 310,000 distinct CDR3 sequences, with roughly 25% occurring only once. The antigens these receptors bind are not known. This specimen was cultured PBMCs, taken from culture after CMV antigen stimulation. The receptors originated from a human donor in good health (CMV status not recorded). Some clones in this sample may be carry-over from other donors' samples. Each CDR3 is given with its conserved first and last residue. A D gene is named only where the DNA matches it firmly. Not all rows give a size; the values are once, few, many and, for expanded clones, a class.

D: -
size: few
J: TRBJ1-5
V: TRBV12-3/TRBV12-4
DNA: TGTGCCAGCAGTGTCGGTGGGGGTAGGGGTCAGCCCCAGCATTTT
CDR3: CASSVGGGRGQPQHF

D: -
size: -
J: TRBJ2-5
V: TRBV29-1
DNA: TGCAGCGTTGAAGGGACTCAAATCCAAGAGACCCAGTACTTC
CDR3: CSVEGTQIQETQYF

D: -
size: -
J: TRBJ2-5
V: TRBV18
DNA: TGTGCCAGCTCACCGGCCGGGGAGACCCAGTACTTC
CDR3: CASSPAGETQYF

D: TRBD1
size: -
J: TRBJ2-3
V: TRBV19
DNA: TGTGCCAGTAGTCCGCCAGGGGGTGTAGATACGCAGTATTTT
CDR3: CASSPPGGVDTQYF

D: -
size: -
J: TRBJ1-5
V: TRBV12-3/TRBV12-4
DNA: TGTGCCAGCAGTTTTCGAGGCAGTCCCCAGCATTTT
CDR3: CASSFRGSPQHF

D: TRBD2
size: -
J: TRBJ2-1
V: TRBV11-2
DNA: TGTGCCAGCAGCCGGACTAGCGGGAGGGGCTATTACAATGAGCAGTTCTTC
CDR3: CASSRTSGRGYYNEQFF

D: -
size: -
J: TRBJ2-2
V: TRBV27
DNA: TGTGCCAGCAGTCCCCGGTTCAAGGGAGGGGAGCTGTTTTTT
CDR3: CASSPRFKGGELFF

D: TRBD1
size: -
J: TRBJ1-1
V: TRBV29-1
DNA: TGCAGCGTTGAAGATCACTTCGGGACAGGCATGAACACTGAAGCTTTCTTT
CDR3: CSVEDHFGTGMNTEAFF

D: TRBD1
size: -
J: TRBJ2-7
V: TRBV7-9
DNA: TGTGCCAGCAGCCCAGGACAGGGATGGCACTACGAGCAGTACTTC
CDR3: CASSPGQGWHYEQYF

D: TRBD1
size: -
J: TRBJ2-3
V: TRBV6-2/TRBV6-3
DNA: TGTGCCAGCAACGAGGATAAACTAGGGGGCGATACGCAGTATTTT
CDR3: CASNEDKLGGDTQYF

D: -
size: few
J: TRBJ2-3
V: TRBV2
DNA: TGTGCCAGCAGTGTCCGAGGGGGAGGCGATACGCAGTATTTT
CDR3: CASSVRGGGDTQYF

D: -
size: few
J: TRBJ1-2
V: TRBV5-1
DNA: TGCGCCAGCAGCGACGGGACCGCCAACTATGGCTACACCTTC
CDR3: CASSDGTANYGYTF

D: -
size: few
J: TRBJ1-5
V: TRBV7-2
DNA: TGTGCCAGCAGCTTAGCGACGGGTCAGCCCCAGCATTTT
CDR3: CASSLATGQPQHF

D: -
size: -
J: TRBJ2-6
V: TRBV7-2
DNA: TGTGCCAGCAGCTTAGCGCCCGCTGGGGCCAACGTCCTGACTTTC
CDR3: CASSLAPAGANVLTF

D: -
size: many
J: TRBJ2-1
V: TRBV7-2
DNA: TGTGCCAGCAGCCAACCCTCCTACAATGAGCAGTTCTTC
CDR3: CASSQPSYNEQFF

D: -
size: once
J: TRBJ2-5
V: TRBV20-1
DNA: TGCAGTGCTAGAGATGGGTACAACCGCGTTGGGGGAGAGACCCAGTACTTC
CDR3: CSARDGYNRVGGETQYF

D: -
size: -
J: TRBJ1-2
V: TRBV4-3
DNA: TGCGCCAGCAGCCCCGGCAGGGCATTTGGGTATGGCTACACCTTC
CDR3: CASSPGRAFGYGYTF

D: -
size: -
J: TRBJ2-7
V: TRBV7-8
DNA: TGTGCCAGCAGTCCAGCCCTCGAGCAGTACTTC
CDR3: CASSPALEQYF

D: -
size: few
J: TRBJ2-1
V: TRBV6-2/TRBV6-3
DNA: TGTGCCTGCGAAAGGTACAATGAGCAGTTCTTC
CDR3: CACERYNEQFF

D: TRBD2
size: few
J: TRBJ2-2
V: TRBV28
DNA: TGTGCCAGCATCCCCGGGGCGGCGGGAGGGCCTAACACCGGGGAGCTGTTTTTT
CDR3: CASIPGAAGGPNTGELFF

D: TRBD2
size: many
J: TRBJ2-4
V: TRBV7-2
DNA: TGTGCCAGCAGCTTAGTGGGCGGGGGGGGGGTAGCCAAAAACATTCAGTACTTC
CDR3: CASSLVGGGGVAKNIQYF

D: -
size: -
J: TRBJ2-3
V: TRBV7-3
DNA: TGTGCCAGCAGCCCCGGGGGCCTAGCGGCTAGCACAGATACGCAGTATTTT
CDR3: CASSPGGLAASTDTQYF

D: TRBD2
size: many
J: TRBJ2-7
V: TRBV12-3/TRBV12-4
DNA: TGTGCCAGCAGTTTACGGGGGGGCGAGCAGTACTTC
CDR3: CASSLRGGEQYF

D: TRBD1
size: few
J: TRBJ2-1
V: TRBV7-2
DNA: TGTGCCAGCAGCGGGAACGACAGGGTCATCTACAATGAGCAGTTCTTC
CDR3: CASSGNDRVIYNEQFF

D: TRBD1
size: -
J: TRBJ1-2
V: TRBV6-5
DNA: TGTGCCAGCACCCCAGGGGGCCTGCTGGTCTATGGCTACACCTTC
CDR3: CASTPGGLLVYGYTF

D: -
size: many
J: TRBJ2-1
V: TRBV28
DNA: TGTGCCAGCCTCGGGATCCCCGGCCCCTACAATGAGCAGTTCTTC
CDR3: CASLGIPGPYNEQFF

D: -
size: -
J: TRBJ2-1
V: TRBV9
DNA: TGTGCCAGCAGCGTAGAAGGGGCAAATGAGCAGTTCTTC
CDR3: CASSVEGANEQFF

D: -
size: few
J: TRBJ2-1
V: TRBV4-1
DNA: TGCGCCAGCAGCCAAGATCGGGACTCCTACAATGAGCAGTTCTTC
CDR3: CASSQDRDSYNEQFF